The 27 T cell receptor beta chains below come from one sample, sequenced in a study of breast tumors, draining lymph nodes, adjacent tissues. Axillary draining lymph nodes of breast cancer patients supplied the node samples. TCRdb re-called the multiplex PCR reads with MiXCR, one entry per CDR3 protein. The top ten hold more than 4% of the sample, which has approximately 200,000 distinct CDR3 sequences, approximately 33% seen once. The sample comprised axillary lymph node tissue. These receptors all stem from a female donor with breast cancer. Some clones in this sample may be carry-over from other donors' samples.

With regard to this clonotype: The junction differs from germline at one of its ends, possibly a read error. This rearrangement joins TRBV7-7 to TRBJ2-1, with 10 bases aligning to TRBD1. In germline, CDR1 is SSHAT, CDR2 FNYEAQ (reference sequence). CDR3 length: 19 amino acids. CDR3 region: CASSFPRDRGRSSYNEQFF. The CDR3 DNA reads TGTGCTAGCAGCTTCCCGAGGGACAGGGGACGGAGTTCCTACAATGAGCAGTTCTTC. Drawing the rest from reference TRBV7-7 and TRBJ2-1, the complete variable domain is GAGVSQSPRYKVTKRGQDVTLRCDPISSHATLYWYQQALGQGPEFLTYFNYEAQPDKSGLPSDRFSAERPEGSISTLTIQRTEQRDSAMYRCASSFPRDRGRSSYNEQFFGPGTRLTVL.

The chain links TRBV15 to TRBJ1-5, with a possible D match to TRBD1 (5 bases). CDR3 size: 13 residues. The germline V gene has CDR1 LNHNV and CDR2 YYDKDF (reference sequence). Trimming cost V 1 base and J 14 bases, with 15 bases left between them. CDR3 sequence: CATSRGGVSGEHF. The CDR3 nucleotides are TGTGCCACCAGCAGAGGGGGGGTCTCCGGCGAGCATTTT.

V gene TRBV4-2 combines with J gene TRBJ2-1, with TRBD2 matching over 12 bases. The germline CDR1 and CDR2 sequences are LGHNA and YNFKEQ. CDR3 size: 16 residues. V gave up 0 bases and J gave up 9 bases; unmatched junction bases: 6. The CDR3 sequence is CASSQDFLAGGVEQFF. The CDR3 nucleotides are TGTGCCAGCAGCCAAGATTTTCTAGCGGGAGGGGTTGAGCAGTTCTTC.

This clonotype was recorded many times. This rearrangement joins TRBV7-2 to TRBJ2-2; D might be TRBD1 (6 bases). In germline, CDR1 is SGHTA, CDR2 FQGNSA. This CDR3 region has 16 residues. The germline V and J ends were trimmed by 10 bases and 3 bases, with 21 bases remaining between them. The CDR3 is CAIPSLAGAYTGELFF. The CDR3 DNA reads TGTGCCATCCCGAGCCTGGCAGGGGCCTACACCGGGGAGCTGTTTTTT.

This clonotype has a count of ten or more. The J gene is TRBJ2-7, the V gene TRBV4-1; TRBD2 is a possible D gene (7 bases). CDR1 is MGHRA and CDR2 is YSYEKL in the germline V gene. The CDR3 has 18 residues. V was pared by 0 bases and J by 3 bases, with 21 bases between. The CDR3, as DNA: TGCGCCAGCAGCCAAGAGTGGGCACGGGGGGCGTCTATCTACGAGCAGTACTTC. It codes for CASSQEWARGASIYEQYF.

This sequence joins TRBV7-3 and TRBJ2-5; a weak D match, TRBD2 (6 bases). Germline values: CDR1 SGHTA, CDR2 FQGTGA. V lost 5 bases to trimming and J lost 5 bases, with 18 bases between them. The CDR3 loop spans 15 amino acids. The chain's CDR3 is CASSRPQGGFETQYF. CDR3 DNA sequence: TGTGCCAGCAGCCGACCGCAGGGAGGCTTTGAGACCCAGTACTTC.

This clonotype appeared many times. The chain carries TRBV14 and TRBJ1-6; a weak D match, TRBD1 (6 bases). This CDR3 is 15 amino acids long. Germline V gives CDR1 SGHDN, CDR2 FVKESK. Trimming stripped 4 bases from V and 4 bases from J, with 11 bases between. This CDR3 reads CASSLPGTYNSPLHF. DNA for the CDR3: TGTGCCAGCAGCCTCCCTGGGACATATAATTCACCCCTCCACTTT.

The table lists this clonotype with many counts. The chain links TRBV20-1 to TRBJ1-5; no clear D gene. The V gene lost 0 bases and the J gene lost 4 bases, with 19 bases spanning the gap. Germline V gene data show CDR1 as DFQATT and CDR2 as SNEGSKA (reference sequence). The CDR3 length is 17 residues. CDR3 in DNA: TGCAGTGCTAGAGAGGACCTCCGGATGATAGGTAATCAGCCCCAGCATTTT. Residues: CSAREDLRMIGNQPQHF.

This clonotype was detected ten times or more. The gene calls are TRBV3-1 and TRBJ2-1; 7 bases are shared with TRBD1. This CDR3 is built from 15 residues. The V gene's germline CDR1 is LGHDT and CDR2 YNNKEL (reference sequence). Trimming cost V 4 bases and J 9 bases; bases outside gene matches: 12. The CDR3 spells CASSLGTVVWSEQFF. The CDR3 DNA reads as TGTGCCAGCAGCCTTGGGACAGTCGTATGGAGTGAGCAGTTCTTC.

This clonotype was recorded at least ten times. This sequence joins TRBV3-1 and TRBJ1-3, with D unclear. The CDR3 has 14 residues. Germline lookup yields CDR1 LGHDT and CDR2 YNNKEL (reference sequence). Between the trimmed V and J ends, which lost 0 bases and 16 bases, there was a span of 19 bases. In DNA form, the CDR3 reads TGTGCCAGCAGCCAAGATGGGTCACCGGGGAGTCTCTATTTT. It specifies CASSQDGSPGSLYF.

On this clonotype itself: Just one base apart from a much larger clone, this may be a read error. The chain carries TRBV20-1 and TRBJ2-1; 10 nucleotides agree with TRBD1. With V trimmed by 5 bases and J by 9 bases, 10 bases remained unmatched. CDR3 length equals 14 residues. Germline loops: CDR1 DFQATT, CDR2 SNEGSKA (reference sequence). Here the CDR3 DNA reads TGCAGTGCTGACCCGGGGACAGGGGAGACTGAGCAGTTCTTC. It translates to CSADPGTGETEQFF.

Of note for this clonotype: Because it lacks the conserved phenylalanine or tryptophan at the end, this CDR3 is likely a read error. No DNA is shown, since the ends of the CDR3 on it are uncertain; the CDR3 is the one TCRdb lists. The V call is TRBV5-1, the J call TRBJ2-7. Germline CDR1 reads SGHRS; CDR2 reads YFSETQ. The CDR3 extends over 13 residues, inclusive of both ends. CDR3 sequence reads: CASSEGTSYERYS.

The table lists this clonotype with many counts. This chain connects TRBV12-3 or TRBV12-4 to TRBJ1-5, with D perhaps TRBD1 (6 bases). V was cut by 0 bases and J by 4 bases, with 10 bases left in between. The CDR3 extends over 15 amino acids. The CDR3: CASSLAQGGNQPQHF. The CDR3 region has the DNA TGTGCCAGCAGTTTAGCACAGGGCGGGAATCAGCCCCAGCATTTT.

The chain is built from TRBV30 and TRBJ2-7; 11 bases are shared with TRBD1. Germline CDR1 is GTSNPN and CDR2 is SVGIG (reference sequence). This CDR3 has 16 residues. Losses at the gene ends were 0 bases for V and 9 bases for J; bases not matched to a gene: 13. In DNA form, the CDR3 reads TGTGCCTGGAGTGTACCAGGGACAGGGGGACGGTCGCGGCAGTACTTC. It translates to CAWSVPGTGGRSRQYF.

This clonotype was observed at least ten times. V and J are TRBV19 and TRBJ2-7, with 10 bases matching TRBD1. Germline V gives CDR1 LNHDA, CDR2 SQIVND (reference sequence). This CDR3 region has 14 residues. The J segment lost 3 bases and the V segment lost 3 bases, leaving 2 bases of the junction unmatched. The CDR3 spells CASSIGTGVYEQYF. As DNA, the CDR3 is TGTGCCAGTAGTATTGGGACAGGGGTCTACGAGCAGTACTTC.

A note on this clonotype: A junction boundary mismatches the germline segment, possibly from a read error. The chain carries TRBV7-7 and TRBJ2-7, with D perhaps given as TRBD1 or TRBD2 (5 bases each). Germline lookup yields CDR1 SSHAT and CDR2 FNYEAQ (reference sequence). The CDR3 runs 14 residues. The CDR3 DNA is TGTGCTAGCAGCTTAGACAAAGAGAGGGGCGAGCAGTACTTC. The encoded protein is CASSLDKERGEQYF.

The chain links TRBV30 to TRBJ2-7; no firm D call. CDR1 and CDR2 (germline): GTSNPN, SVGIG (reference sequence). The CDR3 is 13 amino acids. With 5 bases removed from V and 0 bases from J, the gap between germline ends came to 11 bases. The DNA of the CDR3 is TGTGCCTGGTGTCCCCCGAGCTCCTACGAGCAGTACTTC. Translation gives CAWCPPSSYEQYF.

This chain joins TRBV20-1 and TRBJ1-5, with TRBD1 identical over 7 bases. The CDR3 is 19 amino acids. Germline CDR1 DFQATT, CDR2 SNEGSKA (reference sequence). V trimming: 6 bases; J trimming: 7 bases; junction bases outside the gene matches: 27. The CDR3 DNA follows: TGCAGTGCCCCCCCCCGCCGAACCCTGACAGGGCCCCCGCAACAGCCCCAGCATTTT. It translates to CSAPPRRTLTGPPQQPQHF.

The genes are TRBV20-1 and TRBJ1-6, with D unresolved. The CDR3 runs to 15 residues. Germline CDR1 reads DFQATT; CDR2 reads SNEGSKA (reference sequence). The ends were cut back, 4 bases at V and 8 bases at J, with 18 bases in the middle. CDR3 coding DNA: TGCAGTGCTACAAGAGGAGGTGGGGTGGATTCACCCCTCCACTTT. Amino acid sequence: CSATRGGGVDSPLHF.

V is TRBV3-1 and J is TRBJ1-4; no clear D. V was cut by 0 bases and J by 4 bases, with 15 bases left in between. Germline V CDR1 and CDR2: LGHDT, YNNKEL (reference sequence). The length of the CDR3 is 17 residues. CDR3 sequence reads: CASSQDWAVGLNEKLFF. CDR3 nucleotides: TGTGCCAGCAGCCAAGACTGGGCGGTGGGTCTTAATGAAAAACTGTTTTTT.

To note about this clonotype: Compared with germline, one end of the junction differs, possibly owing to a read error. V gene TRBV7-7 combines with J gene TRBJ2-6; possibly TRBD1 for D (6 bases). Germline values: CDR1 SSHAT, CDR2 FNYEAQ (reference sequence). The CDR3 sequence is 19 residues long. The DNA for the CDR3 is TGTGCTAGCAGCTGGGTCGTGGGACAAGGGGATCGAAGGGCCAACGTCCTGACTTTC. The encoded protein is CASSWVVGQGDRRANVLTF.

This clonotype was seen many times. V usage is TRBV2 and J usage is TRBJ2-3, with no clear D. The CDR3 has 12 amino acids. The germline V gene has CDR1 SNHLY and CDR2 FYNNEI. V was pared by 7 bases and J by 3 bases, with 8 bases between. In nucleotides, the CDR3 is TGTGCCAGCACTAGTTCTACAGATACGCAGTATTTT. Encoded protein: CASTSSTDTQYF.

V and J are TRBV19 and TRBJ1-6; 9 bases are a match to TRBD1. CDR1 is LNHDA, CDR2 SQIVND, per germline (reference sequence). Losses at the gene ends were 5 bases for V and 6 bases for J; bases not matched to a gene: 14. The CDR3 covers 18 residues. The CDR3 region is CASSGPGQGGGFNSPLHF. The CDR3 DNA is TGTGCCAGTAGTGGCCCGGGACAGGGCGGAGGGTTTAATTCACCCCTCCACTTT.

This CDR3 is CASSLASGRANPYF. DNA of the CDR3: TGCGCCAGCAGCTTGGCTAGCGGGAGGGCGAATCCGTATTTT. The genes are TRBV5-1 and TRBJ2-3; 12 nucleotides agree with TRBD2. V gave up 0 bases and J gave up 14 bases; unmatched junction bases: 7. Germline loops: CDR1 SGHRS, CDR2 YFSETQ. This CDR3 has 14 amino acids.

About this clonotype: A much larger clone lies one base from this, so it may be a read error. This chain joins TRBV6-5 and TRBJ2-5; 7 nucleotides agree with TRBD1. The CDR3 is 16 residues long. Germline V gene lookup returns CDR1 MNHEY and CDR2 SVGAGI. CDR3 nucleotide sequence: TGTGCCAGCAGCGGCAGGGGGAAGAGGTACCAAGAGACCCAGCACTTC. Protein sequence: CASSGRGKRYQETQHF.

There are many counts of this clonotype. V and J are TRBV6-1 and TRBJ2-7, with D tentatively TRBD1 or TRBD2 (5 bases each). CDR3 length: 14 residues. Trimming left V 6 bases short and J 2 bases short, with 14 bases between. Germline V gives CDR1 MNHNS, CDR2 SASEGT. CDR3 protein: CASRPGRHPYEQYF. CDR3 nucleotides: TGTGCCAGCAGACCGGGACGACACCCCTACGAGCAGTACTTC.

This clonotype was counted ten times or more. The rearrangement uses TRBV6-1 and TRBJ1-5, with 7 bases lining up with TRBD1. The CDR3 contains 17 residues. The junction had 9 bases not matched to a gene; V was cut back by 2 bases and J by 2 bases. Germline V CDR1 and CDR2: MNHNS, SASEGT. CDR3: CASSEWRGGLGNQPQHF. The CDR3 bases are TGTGCCAGCAGTGAATGGAGAGGGGGCCTTGGCAATCAGCCCCAGCATTTT.